This TCR beta chain appears in the sequencing data of a study of blood T cell repertoires in COVID-19. Study details: Researchers got acute and convalescent COVID-19 samples from the United States, Italy and Spain. PBMCs, B-cell-depleted T cells, or T cells provided the cDNA or gDNA that made up the material.

The germline CDR1 and CDR2 sequences are SGDLS and YYNGEE. Trimming removed 2 bases at V and 7 bases at J, with 10 bases between. The CDR3 loop spans 14 amino acids. Per the original data handling: Cell counts per sample came from amplifying reference gene primers. The data were produced by immunoSEQ multiplex PCR, yet TCRdb's version contains in-frame clones alone and is incomplete. V and J calls and clone size are as listed in that table; D and trimming were resolved from the DNA. The data hold around 270,000 clones, with more than 85% observed a single time. This chain joins TRBV9 and TRBJ1-6; perhaps TRBD1 as D (6 bases). This receptor was taken from a man aged 35 to 55 with acute or convalescent COVID-19. The sequencing sample was made of peripheral blood. The CDR3 DNA reads TGTGCCAGCAGCGTTCGGACAGAGAATTCACCCCTCCACTTT. This gives the protein CASSVRTENSPLHF.